This is a list of T cell receptor beta chains from one sample in a study of a mutant IDH1 vaccine in newly diagnosed glioma. Which antigens these TCRs recognize remains unknown. TCRdb's copy holds only in-frame clones and misses some; the assay was immunoSEQ multiplex PCR. The table records around 32,000 clones, around 87% of them present only once. The starting material was peripheral blood mononuclear cells (PBMCs), obtained from a glioma patient whose treatment included an IDH1 peptide vaccine. The receptors stem from a woman aged 40 to 55 with glioma. Some clones in this sample may be carry-over from other donors' samples. The CDR3 runs from the conserved cysteine through the conserved F or W. For some rows the clone size is stated as once, few or many, or as a class when expanded; others skip it.

CDR3 length: 14; J gene: TRBJ2-3; V gene: TRBV5-8; clone size: NA; CDR3 protein: CASSLGTGTDTQYF
CDR3 length: 14; J gene: TRBJ2-5; V gene: TRBV6-1; clone size: once; CDR3 protein: CASVPPGIQETQYF
CDR3 length: 14; J gene: TRBJ2-7; V gene: TRBV28; clone size: NA; CDR3 protein: CASSPRGPTYEQYF
CDR3 length: 15; J gene: TRBJ2-7; V gene: TRBV6-6; clone size: NA; CDR3 protein: CASSSRDRGRYEQYF
CDR3 length: 15; J gene: TRBJ2-2; V gene: TRBV18; clone size: once; CDR3 protein: CASSPPRGNTGELFF
CDR3 length: 12; J gene: TRBJ1-1; V gene: TRBV29-1; clone size: NA; CDR3 protein: CSVEDRGPEAFF
CDR3 length: 13; J gene: TRBJ2-7; V gene: TRBV5-4; clone size: NA; CDR3 protein: CASSLRAGNEQYF
CDR3 length: 13; J gene: TRBJ2-1; V gene: TRBV7-6; clone size: NA; CDR3 protein: CASSARTHGRQFF
CDR3 length: 13; J gene: TRBJ2-1; V gene: TRBV5-1; clone size: NA; CDR3 protein: CASSRGGYNEQFF
CDR3 length: 9; J gene: TRBJ1-2; V gene: TRBV5-4; clone size: NA; CDR3 protein: CASSSPMAF
CDR3 length: 15; J gene: TRBJ2-7; V gene: TRBV6-8; clone size: once; CDR3 protein: CASSSRGCNLGEQYF
CDR3 length: 15; J gene: TRBJ2-5; V gene: TRBV6-1; clone size: NA; CDR3 protein: CASTPGTSGSKTQYF
CDR3 length: 14; J gene: TRBJ1-2; V gene: TRBV15; clone size: NA; CDR3 protein: CATSRTGLNYGYTF
CDR3 length: 15; J gene: TRBJ2-5; V gene: TRBV15; clone size: NA; CDR3 protein: CATSIQGTLQETQYF
CDR3 length: 18; J gene: TRBJ2-5; V gene: TRBV11-3; clone size: NA; CDR3 protein: CASSSGRLSQRGQETQYF
CDR3 length: 12; J gene: TRBJ2-3; V gene: TRBV10-2; clone size: NA; CDR3 protein: CASSGGGPTQYF
CDR3 length: 12; J gene: TRBJ2-2; V gene: TRBV7-8; clone size: NA; CDR3 protein: CASSPGTGELFF
CDR3 length: 13; J gene: TRBJ1-2; V gene: TRBV27; clone size: NA; CDR3 protein: CASSMGHHYGYTF
CDR3 length: 11; J gene: TRBJ2-1; V gene: TRBV29-1; clone size: once; CDR3 protein: CSVEERNEQFF
CDR3 length: 14; J gene: TRBJ1-5; V gene: TRBV11-2; clone size: NA; CDR3 protein: CASSSTGPNQPQHF
CDR3 length: 14; J gene: TRBJ1-1; V gene: TRBV19; clone size: NA; CDR3 protein: CATKETGLLTEAFF
CDR3 length: 16; J gene: TRBJ2-6; V gene: TRBV7-3; clone size: NA; CDR3 protein: CASSLGSGSGANVLTF
CDR3 length: 17; J gene: TRBJ2-1; V gene: TRBV4-2; clone size: NA; CDR3 protein: CASSQDGIRFSYNEQFF
CDR3 length: 13; J gene: TRBJ1-4; V gene: TRBV28; clone size: NA; CDR3 protein: CASTTHGEEKLFF
CDR3 length: 13; J gene: TRBJ1-4; V gene: TRBV2; clone size: NA; CDR3 protein: CASSETMGEKLFF
CDR3 length: 12; J gene: TRBJ2-7; V gene: TRBV7-9; clone size: few; CDR3 protein: CASSGQGYEQYF
CDR3 length: 13; J gene: TRBJ2-5; V gene: TRBV29-1; clone size: NA; CDR3 protein: CSVATGGQETQYF
CDR3 length: 15; J gene: TRBJ2-7; V gene: TRBV18; clone size: NA; CDR3 protein: CASSPASGLSYEQYF
CDR3 length: 13; J gene: TRBJ2-5; V gene: TRBV7-8; clone size: NA; CDR3 protein: CASSFQGGETQYF
CDR3 length: 15; J gene: TRBJ1-1; V gene: TRBV27; clone size: NA; CDR3 protein: CASSPGSGPNTEAFF
CDR3 length: 14; J gene: TRBJ2-2; V gene: TRBV28; clone size: NA; CDR3 protein: CASSRMLNTGELFF
CDR3 length: 15; J gene: TRBJ2-2; V gene: TRBV4-3; clone size: once; CDR3 protein: CASSQTSGLTGELFF
CDR3 length: 20; J gene: TRBJ1-4; V gene: TRBV18; clone size: NA; CDR3 protein: CASSPDTFREFVSGDEKLFF
CDR3 length: 13; J gene: TRBJ2-7; V gene: TRBV28; clone size: NA; CDR3 protein: CATRGGGAYEQYF
CDR3 length: 13; J gene: TRBJ2-7; V gene: TRBV29-1; clone size: NA; CDR3 protein: CSVEREEPYEQYF
CDR3 length: 16; J gene: TRBJ2-2; V gene: TRBV5-1; clone size: NA; CDR3 protein: CASSLRLAGAIGELFF
CDR3 length: 16; J gene: TRBJ2-5; V gene: TRBV29-1; clone size: NA; CDR3 protein: CSVEEFPSVLTETQYF
CDR3 length: 14; J gene: TRBJ2-1; V gene: TRBV5-1; clone size: NA; CDR3 protein: CASSTRTGSNEQFF
CDR3 length: 9; J gene: TRBJ1-6; V gene: TRBV4-2; clone size: NA; CDR3 protein: CASSPALHF
CDR3 length: 14; J gene: TRBJ1-1; V gene: TRBV15; clone size: NA; CDR3 protein: CATSRRAMNTEAFF
CDR3 length: 11; J gene: TRBJ1-1; V gene: TRBV10-3; clone size: NA; CDR3 protein: CAISMNTEAFF
CDR3 length: 14; J gene: TRBJ1-5; V gene: TRBV4-3; clone size: NA; CDR3 protein: CASSPRQGNQPQHF
CDR3 length: 16; J gene: TRBJ2-3; V gene: TRBV6-1; clone size: NA; CDR3 protein: CASSEALAGGTDTQYF
CDR3 length: 12; J gene: TRBJ1-1; V gene: TRBV28; clone size: NA; CDR3 protein: CASSLVGPEAFF
CDR3 length: 13; J gene: TRBJ2-5; V gene: TRBV5-4; clone size: once; CDR3 protein: CASSPGLEETQYF
CDR3 length: 14; J gene: TRBJ2-7; V gene: TRBV10-3; clone size: NA; CDR3 protein: CAIRTSGASYEQYF
CDR3 length: 13; J gene: TRBJ1-2; V gene: TRBV12-5; clone size: few; CDR3 protein: CASATFGGYGYTF
CDR3 length: 14; J gene: TRBJ2-5; V gene: TRBV5-1; clone size: NA; CDR3 protein: CASSLVVGEETQYF
CDR3 length: 11; J gene: TRBJ2-1; V gene: TRBV28; clone size: NA; CDR3 protein: CASSSYNEQFF
CDR3 length: 14; J gene: TRBJ2-3; V gene: TRBV5-6; clone size: NA; CDR3 protein: CASSLQGWGDTQYF
CDR3 length: 12; J gene: TRBJ1-5; V gene: TRBV10-3; clone size: NA; CDR3 protein: CATTQGDQPQHF
CDR3 length: 16; J gene: TRBJ1-4; V gene: TRBV7-2; clone size: NA; CDR3 protein: CASSPTQLATNEKLFF
CDR3 length: 13; J gene: TRBJ2-2; V gene: TRBV4-1; clone size: NA; CDR3 protein: CASSQHGAGELFF